This T cell receptor beta chain was observed in a study of blood T cells in healthy people across ages. Combining a sample-barcoded 5' primer with a J-beta primer mix, a second PCR ran for about 6 to 11 cycles. Through a template-switch adaptor with 12 random nucleotides, each cDNA molecule received a tag. A minimum of 2.5 million CDR3-containing paired-end reads was obtained for each sample. MiXCR was run by TCRdb on the 5' RACE reads, yielding one entry per CDR3 protein. Of about 1,800,000 distinct CDR3 sequences listed, roughly 28% were seen once; the top ten hold about 7.7%. CDR3 length: 14 amino acids. The ends lost 7 bases at V and 1 base at J; junction bases unmatched: 10. CDR1 is GTSNPN, CDR2 SVGIG, per germline (reference sequence).

The rearrangement joins TRBV30 to TRBJ2-7; 7 bases are shared with TRBD1. Specimen: blood. This receptor was taken from a woman between 25 and 40 years old in good health. This CDR3 is CASMNRDSSYEQYF. CDR3 nucleotide sequence: TGTGCCTCTATGAACAGGGACAGTTCCTACGAGCAGTACTTC.